Included here is one T cell receptor beta chain sequence, with context. This sample is drawn from a study of response to subunit inactivated influenza vaccine. TCRdb called the RT-PCR reads again in MiXCR, with one record for every CDR3 protein. The sample holds fewer than 250,000 distinct CDR3 sequences; about 15% are singletons and the top ten take 26%. This TCR derives from a man aged 50-59 years who received an inactivated influenza vaccine. The source material was CD8+ T cells sorted from PBMCs, sampled roughly 5 days after vaccination.

CDR3 residues: CASSQDLKFRGYGYTF. CDR3 in DNA: TGCGCCAGCAGCCAAGATTTGAAGTTCCGAGGATATGGCTACACCTTC. The chain links TRBV4-1 to TRBJ1-2; no clear D gene. There are 16 residues in the CDR3. V was clipped by 0 bases and J by 5 bases, with 16 bases between them. Germline CDR1 and CDR2: MGHRA and YSYEKL.